This TCR beta chain was found in a study of cytomegalovirus exposure and HLA in healthy donors. Study background: Ancestry clustering placed about four fifths of around 400 genotyped donors in the Caucasian-associated cluster.

Deletions cut 2 bases from V and 0 bases from J, with 11 bases between. CDR3 length equals 15 residues. Germline CDR1 and CDR2: WSHSY and SAAADI. It was with 60 Vbeta and 13 Jbeta primers that the PCR ran. The table came from immunoSEQ multiplex PCR; TCRdb's copy has only in-frame clones and leaves some out. The table has over 75,000 clones, 70% to 90% seen once. The TCR was taken from a woman under 30 in good health and CMV-seropositive. V and J are TRBV10-2 and TRBJ2-7, with D perhaps TRBD2 (6 bases). The sequenced sample consisted of PBMCs. CDR3 in amino acids: CASSEDGGSSYEQYF. CDR3 sequence (DNA): TGCGCCAGCAGTGAGGATGGAGGGTCCTCCTACGAGCAGTACTTC.